These 3 T cell receptor beta chains share one sample of origin, sequenced in a study of shared clonotypes between healthy human individuals. Sequencing was performed with immunoSEQ multiplex PCR; in TCRdb, only in-frame clones are kept and a portion is missing. The profile shows roughly 850,000 clones, 96% of them singletons. The naive CD8 fraction comprised CD45RO-negative cells positively selected for CCR7 and excluded terminally differentiated effector memory CD45RA+ cells. Sequencing was carried out using naive CD8+ T cells sorted from blood. The receptors here all came from a young man in good health.

This clone was found once. The CDR3 loop reads CASSLVSGWASYEQYF. The CDR3, as DNA: TGTGCCAGCAGCTTAGTTTCAGGGTGGGCCTCCTACGAGCAGTACTTC. This chain uses TRBV7-9 with TRBJ2-7; D is perhaps TRBD1 (5 bases). Trimming shortened V by 1 base and J by 0 bases, and 13 bases separated the two germline ends. The CDR3 covers 16 residues. Germline CDR1 reads SEHNR; CDR2 reads FQNEAQ (reference sequence).

Worth noting for this clone: This sample also contains other DNA sequences that code for the same CDR3. The chain employs TRBV13 and TRBJ1-5; D possibly corresponds to TRBD1 (6 bases). The CDR3 is 14 residues long. Trimming pared 0 bases from V and 4 bases from J, leaving 7 bases between. Germline CDR1 is PRHDT and CDR2 is FYEKMQ (reference sequence). CDR3 residues: CASSLGQGNQPQHF. The CDR3 coding sequence is TGTGCCAGCAGCTTAGGACAGGGAAATCAGCCCCAGCATTTT.

The gene calls are TRBV5-1 and TRBJ2-7; the match to TRBD1 covers 7 bases. J was trimmed by 2 bases and V by 4 bases; bases with no gene match: 6. The CDR3 contains 14 residues. CDR1 and CDR2 from the germline V gene are SGHRS and YFSETQ. The CDR3 sequence is CASSARDRAYEQYF. In DNA form, the CDR3 reads TGCGCCAGCAGCGCCCGGGACAGAGCCTACGAGCAGTACTTC. The full variable domain, with the rest looked up from reference TRBV5-1 and TRBJ2-7, is KAGVTQTPRYLIKTRGQQVTLSCSPISGHRSVSWYQQTPGQGLQFLFEYFSETQRNKGNFPGRFSGRQFSNSRSEMNVSTLELGDSALYLCASSARDRAYEQYFGPGTRLTVT.